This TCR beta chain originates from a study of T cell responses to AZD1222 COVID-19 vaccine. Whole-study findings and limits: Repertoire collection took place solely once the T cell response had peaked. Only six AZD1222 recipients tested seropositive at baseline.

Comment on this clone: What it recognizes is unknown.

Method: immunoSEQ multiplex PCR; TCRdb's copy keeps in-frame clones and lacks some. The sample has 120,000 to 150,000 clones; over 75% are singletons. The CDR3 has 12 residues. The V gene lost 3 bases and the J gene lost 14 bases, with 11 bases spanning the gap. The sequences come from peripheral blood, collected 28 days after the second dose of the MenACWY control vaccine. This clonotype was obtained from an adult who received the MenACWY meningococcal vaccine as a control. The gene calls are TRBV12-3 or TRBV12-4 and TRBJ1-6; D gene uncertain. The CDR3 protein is CASSFSLTTLHF. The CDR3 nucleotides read TGTGCCAGCAGTTTTAGTCTCACCACCCTCCACTTT.